These 5 T cell receptor beta chains share one sample of origin, sequenced in a study of Ad26.COV2.S vaccination and SARS-CoV-2 variants. Specified treatment: some 19 received Ad26.COV2.S at low or high dose, single or two shots; roughly five received placebo; per-sample allocation not given. Specimen acquisition occurred on day 63 following the initial vaccine or placebo injection. Libraries were prepared by immunoSEQ multiplex PCR; TCRdb keeps only in-frame clonotypes and omits some of them. The data contain approximately 350,000 clones, around 86% of them singletons. The sample was peripheral blood, taken in a trial of Ad26.COV2.S vaccine versus placebo. Receptor source: a person between 18 and 65 years old who received the Ad26.COV2.S COVID-19 vaccine or a placebo.

This chain joins TRBV19 and TRBJ1-1, with TRBD1 matching 7 bases. With V trimmed by 6 bases and J by 4 bases, 2 bases remained unmatched. There are 12 residues in the CDR3. The germline V gene encodes CDR1 LNHDA and CDR2 SQIVND (reference sequence). The CDR3 DNA sequence: TGTGCCAGTAGACGGACAGGCACTGAAGCTTTCTTT. As protein: CASRRTGTEAFF.

The genes are TRBV6-1 and TRBJ1-2, with 9 nucleotides matching TRBD1. The CDR3 covers 15 residues. In germline, CDR1 is MNHNS, CDR2 SASEGT. The V segment lost 2 bases and the J segment 4 bases; nucleotides outside the gene matches: 5. CDR3 sequence: CASSESGQGIYGYTF. CDR3 DNA: TGTGCCAGCAGTGAAAGTGGACAGGGGATCTATGGCTACACCTTC.

This clone was detected many times. J is TRBJ1-2 and V is TRBV30, with D unclear. The CDR3 sequence is 15 residues long. Trimming took off 3 bases at V and 1 base at J, with 15 bases between the two ends. Germline CDR1 GTSNPN, CDR2 SVGIG (reference sequence). Here the CDR3 DNA reads TGTGCCTGGAGGGCGGACGATTGGATTAACTATGGCTACACCTTC. The encoded protein is CAWRADDWINYGYTF.

The chain uses TRBV30 and TRBJ2-3; D perhaps matches TRBD1 (7 bases). V lost 0 bases to trimming and J lost 5 bases, with 12 bases between them. Germline V gene data show CDR1 as GTSNPN and CDR2 as SVGIG (reference sequence). CDR3 length: 14 residues. The CDR3 DNA is TGTGCCTGGAGTGTATCAGGGGGGCAAGATACGCAGTATTTT. This translates into CAWSVSGGQDTQYF.

The rearrangement joins TRBV4-2 to TRBJ1-2, with D possibly TRBD1 on 6 matching bases. Germline V lookup: CDR1 LGHNA, CDR2 YNFKEQ. The V end was cut by 4 bases, the J end by 4 bases, with 10 bases between. This CDR3 comprises 13 residues. The CDR3 DNA reads as TGTGCCAGCAGCCCACCAGGGGTCTATGGCTACACCTTC. It encodes CASSPPGVYGYTF.